This TCR beta chain appears in the sequencing data of a study of OX40 agonist ivuxolimab in advanced cancers. The germline V and J ends were trimmed by 3 bases and 3 bases, with 8 bases remaining between them. CDR3 length: 13 residues. Germline V lookup: CDR1 SGHNT, CDR2 YENEEA. Study-level findings and limits: Among expanded peripheral T cells, antigen specificity went undetermined.

Remarks on this clone: Its antigen is unidentified.

Measured with immunoSEQ multiplex PCR; TCRdb has only the in-frame clones, and not every one. The top ten hold 2.5% to 3% of the sample, which has around 92,000 clones, roughly 84% seen once. This sequence was found in an adult with an advanced solid tumor such as melanoma, head and neck, liver or kidney cancer. The chain couples TRBV11-3 to TRBJ1-1, with D possibly being TRBD1 (6 bases). Sequencing used CD4+ or CD8+ T cells sorted from blood, obtained in a trial of the OX40 agonist ivuxolimab. The CDR3 DNA sequence: TGTGCCAGCAGCTTGTACAGGGACACTGAAGCTTTCTTT. Protein: CASSLYRDTEAFF.